The TCR beta chain under discussion was sequenced for a study of cytomegalovirus exposure and HLA in healthy donors. Study-wide findings and caveats: It was reported that TCR beta sequences correctly inferred the HLA-A and HLA-B alleles for most subjects.

Germline-derived CDR1 and CDR2 are MNHNS and SASEGT. The CDR3 consists of 13 residues. The V and J ends lost 6 bases and 2 bases, in that order; junction bases with no gene match: 1. Vbeta (60) and Jbeta (13) primers were used in the PCR. Profiled with immunoSEQ multiplex PCR; TCRdb holds only in-frame clones, not every one. The sample contains 90,000 or so clones, just under 80% of which appear only once. A word on this clone: The antigen remains undetermined.

The sequenced sample was PBMCs. This receptor was obtained from a woman aged 40 to 50 in good health and CMV-seronegative. The V and J genes are TRBV6-1 and TRBJ2-7; 10 bases match TRBD1. CDR3 bases: TGTGCCAGCAGAGGGACAGGGGCCTACGAGCAGTACTTC. This translates into CASRGTGAYEQYF.